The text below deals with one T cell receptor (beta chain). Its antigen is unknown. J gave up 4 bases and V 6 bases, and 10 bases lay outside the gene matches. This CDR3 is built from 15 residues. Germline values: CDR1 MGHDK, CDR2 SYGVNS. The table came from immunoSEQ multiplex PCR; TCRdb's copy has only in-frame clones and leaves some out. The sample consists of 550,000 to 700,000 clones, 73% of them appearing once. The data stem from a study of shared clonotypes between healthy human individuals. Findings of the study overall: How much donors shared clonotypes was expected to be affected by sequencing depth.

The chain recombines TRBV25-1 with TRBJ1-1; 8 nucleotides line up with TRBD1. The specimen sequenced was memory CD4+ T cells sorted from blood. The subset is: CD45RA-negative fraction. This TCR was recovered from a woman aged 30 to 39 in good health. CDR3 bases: TGTGCCAGCAGAAAAACAGGGGGGTTGGGCACTGAAGCTTTCTTT. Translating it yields CASRKTGGLGTEAFF. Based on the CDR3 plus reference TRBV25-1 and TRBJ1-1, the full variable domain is EADIYQTPRYLVIGTGKKITLECSQTMGHDKMYWYQQDPGMELHLIHYSYGVNSTEKGDLSSESTVSRIRTEHFPLTLESARPSHTSQYLCASRKTGGLGTEAFFGQGTRLTVV.